This entry concerns a single TCR beta chain. What antigen it recognizes has not been identified. It has no much larger one-base neighbor in the sample; base qualities were not kept. The data were obtained in a study of blood T cell repertoires in COVID-19 (dated by TCRdb to 2018 to 2020). Context from the whole study: Collaborator samples came from the United States, Italy and Spain and covered acute and convalescent phases of COVID-19. The material from the prospective study consisted of cDNA or gDNA derived from T cells, B-cell-depleted T cells, or PBMCs. Subjects who had been exposed to COVID-19, were actively infected with it, or had recovered from it provided the deeply sampled blood TCRbeta repertoires that made up the dataset. A freely available public database, intended as a resource for researchers studying the immune response to SARS-CoV-2, is where the repertoires were released. Samples were obtained from the ongoing ImmuneRACE study (first 160 participants) and from about 1,300 subjects provided by 6 global collaborators. Nearly every sample came with metadata listing a de-identified subject ID, COVID-19 status, age in years and sex. Where HLA class I and class II types were available, the types were taken from metadata supplied by the sample provider, not from assay-based typing.

As encoded in the germline V gene (reference sequence), CDR1 is LGHDT while CDR2 is YNNKEL. The CDR3 runs 14 residues from the cysteine to the phenylalanine. The sequence is cut down to CDR3 DNA, 42 bases in frame from base 1. V has 1 base trimmed and J has 10 bases trimmed; junction bases matching no gene number 4. The immunoSEQ Assay, a bias-controlled multiplex PCR, was used to amplify TCRbeta CDR3 regions from genomic DNA. For the original study's pipeline: The number of nucleated cells in each sample was estimated from the amplification of reference gene primers within the assay. To quantify the absolute abundance of each unique TCRbeta CDR3 rearrangement, sequence reads were collapsed and filtered. Productive Simpson clonality was computed per sample as the square root of Simpson's diversity index over productive rearrangements. Held by TCRdb, this immuneACCESS table contains in-frame sequences only and omits some clones. Under half of the omission traces to an unresolved V gene where checked; the cause of the rest is unknown. V, J and clone size are those of that table, while D and trimming were read from the DNA. The sample table shows about 45,000 clones, and more than 85% are seen once. 5% to 6% of the sample rests with the top ten.

Broader findings and caveats from the paper: How much clinical and demographic metadata was included differed by source and by participant, and the metadata was provided uncurated.

The collaborating institutions used their own protocols to collect whole blood in K2EDTA tubes. For TCRbeta analysis, collaborators shipped samples in one of three forms: frozen whole blood, isolated PBMCs, or DNA extracted from either of those sample types. The sequencing sample was made of peripheral blood. The clonotype was recovered from a human donor in a cohort sampled during active COVID-19. The rearranged segments are TRBV3-1 (or the pseudogene TRBV3-2) and TRBJ1-6, with 7 bases aligning to TRBD1. In nucleotide form, the sequence is TGTGCCAGCAGCCAAGGACAGGGACGATCACCCCTCCACTTT. The resulting protein is CASSQGQGRSPLHF.